One T cell receptor (beta chain) is described in this entry. This clonotype was observed at least ten times. Its antigen has not been determined. Base qualities were left out, and no much larger clone turns up one base away. Lymph node samples came from the axillary draining lymph nodes of breast cancer patients. The CDR3 measures 16 amino acids from cysteine to phenylalanine. The sequence is cut down to CDR3 DNA, 48 bases in frame from base 1. V and J are trimmed by 4 bases and 7 bases, and the gene matches miss 8 bases of the junction. The germline V gene encodes CDR1 PRHDT and CDR2 FYEKMQ (reference sequence). The data originate from a study of breast tumors, draining lymph nodes, adjacent tissues (dated by TCRdb to the mid-2010s). About the investigation overall: The study compared TCR beta repertoires across tumor, adjacent nontumor tissue and axillary lymph nodes from breast cancer patients. In human breast cancer, the study set out to assess how tumor, surrounding tissue and draining lymph node repertoires relate to one another and whether T cells might be exchanged between them.

General study outcomes and caveats: In luminal-like breast cancer, tumor and nontumor tissue repertoires resembled each other significantly more than in basal-like breast cancer. The conclusion that tumor T cells originate in lymph nodes was framed as consistent with a hypothesis rather than directly demonstrated. Tumor T-cell repertoires showed less diversity than lymph node repertoires and more diversity than nontumor tissue repertoires, and tumor T-cell repertoires showed preferential V and J gene usage. A scenario in which most tumor T cells derive from the lymph node and then expand within tumor tissue was judged to be consistent with the data.

TCRdb records Illumina HiSeq 2000 as the sequencer. TCR beta chain libraries were generated through multiplex PCR amplification. The amplified TCR beta chain products were analyzed by high-throughput sequencing. TCRdb's own reprocessing of the public reads used fastp at Q25 and MiXCR and kept productive beta chains. Entries are consolidated by CDR3 protein sequence, retaining the most common genes and DNA. The sample table contains around 140,000 distinct CDR3 sequences; only one count was recorded for roughly 33% of them. The ten top clones hold about 2.5% of the sample. This clonotype was sampled from a female donor with breast cancer. Some clones in this sample may be carry-over from other donors' samples. Recombination linked TRBV13 to TRBJ2-2; 11 middle bases align to TRBD2. Sequencing input: axillary lymph node tissue. The DNA sequence reads TGTGCCAGCAGCTCCCTTAGCGGGGGGGCTGTCGGGGAGCTGTTTTTT. Translated, it gives CASSSLSGGAVGELFF.